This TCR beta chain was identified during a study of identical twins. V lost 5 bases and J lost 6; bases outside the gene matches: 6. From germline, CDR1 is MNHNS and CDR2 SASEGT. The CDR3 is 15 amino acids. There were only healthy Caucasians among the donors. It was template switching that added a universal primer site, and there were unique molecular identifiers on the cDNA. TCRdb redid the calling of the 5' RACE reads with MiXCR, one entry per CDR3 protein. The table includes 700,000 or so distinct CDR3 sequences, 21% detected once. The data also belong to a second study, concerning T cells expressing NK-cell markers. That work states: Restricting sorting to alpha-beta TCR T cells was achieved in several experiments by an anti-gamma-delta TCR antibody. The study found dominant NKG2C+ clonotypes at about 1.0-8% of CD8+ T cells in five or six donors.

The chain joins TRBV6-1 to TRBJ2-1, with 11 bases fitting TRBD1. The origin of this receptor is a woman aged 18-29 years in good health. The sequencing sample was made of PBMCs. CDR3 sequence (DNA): TGTGCCAGCAGTACCCCGGGACAGGGGGGCAATGAGCAGTTCTTC. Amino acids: CASSTPGQGGNEQFF.